The next 29 T cell receptor beta chains were all read from a single sample in a study of identical twins. Each CDR3 protein gets one entry after TCRdb re-called the 5' RACE reads with MiXCR. This sample has around 250,000 distinct CDR3 sequences, with over 9.5% found just once. This sample was also put to use in a study of yellow fever vaccine responses in identical twins.

The specimen sequenced was memory (CD45RO+) T cells sorted from blood. The receptors come from a woman in her late teens or twenties in good health.

The sample holds a few counts of this clonotype. The J gene is TRBJ2-1, the V gene TRBV7-9, with TRBD1 matching 8 bases. Per the germline V gene, CDR1 is SEHNR and CDR2 is FQNEAQ (reference sequence). J lost 14 bases, V lost 1 base, and 7 bases had no gene match. The CDR3 is 13 amino acids. DNA of the CDR3: TGTGCCAGCAGCTTAGGTTTGGCGGACAGGGAGTTCTTC. Protein sequence: CASSLGLADREFF.

The V and J genes are TRBV11-2 and TRBJ2-3; D might be TRBD1 (6 bases). CDR1 and CDR2 from the germline V gene are SGHAT and FQNNGV. This CDR3 has 12 amino acids. V lost 3 bases to trimming and J lost 9 bases, with 10 bases between them. CDR3 bases: TGTGCCAGCAGCTTTCAAGGACAGACGCAGTATTTT. Its protein product is CASSFQGQTQYF.

J is TRBJ2-2 and V is TRBV7-6; D is possibly TRBD2 (5 bases). The CDR3 consists of 15 residues. Germline loops: CDR1 SGHVS, CDR2 FNYEAQ. Trimming took off 1 base at V and 2 bases at J, with 8 bases between the two ends. CDR3 protein: CASSLGSDNTGELFF. The CDR3 region has the DNA TGTGCCAGCAGCTTAGGTAGCGACAACACCGGGGAGCTGTTTTTT.

This clonotype was counted a few times. V gene TRBV21-1 combines with J gene TRBJ2-7. TRBV21-1 is deemed a pseudogene. The CDR3 sequence is 12 residues long. The CDR3 DNA follows: TGTGCCAGCAGCCACGGAAGCTACGAGCAGTACTTC. Its protein product is CASSHGSYEQYF.

This clonotype has a handful of counts. The chain employs TRBV28 and TRBJ2-7, with 14 bases fitting TRBD2. The CDR3 runs to 16 residues. Per germline, CDR1 MDHEN and CDR2 SYDVKM. The V segment lost 4 bases and the J segment 5 bases; nucleotides outside the gene matches: 7. The CDR3 region is CASSSGLAGVLHEQYF. Written as DNA, the CDR3 is TGTGCCAGCAGTTCGGGACTAGCGGGAGTCCTCCACGAGCAGTACTTC. Combining the CDR3 with reference TRBV28 and TRBJ2-7 gives the whole variable domain DVKVTQSSRYLVKRTGEKVFLECVQDMDHENMFWYRQDPGLGLRLIYFSYDVKMKEKGDIPEGYSVSREKKERFSLILESASTNQTSMYLCASSSGLAGVLHEQYFGPGTRLTVT.

This clonotype was detected only a few times. This rearrangement joins TRBV20-1 to TRBJ2-2; D assignment may be TRBD1 or TRBD2 (5 bases each). The CDR3 is made up of 12 amino acids. CDR1 is DFQATT and CDR2 is SNEGSKA in the germline V gene (reference sequence). V shed 7 bases and J shed 4 bases, with 10 bases lying between them. Here the CDR3 reads CSGGKGTGELFF. The CDR3 region has the DNA TGCAGTGGGGGGAAGGGCACCGGGGAGCTGTTTTTT.

The chain combines TRBV20-1 with TRBJ2-7; TRBD2 matches at 7 bases. Germline-derived CDR1 and CDR2 are DFQATT and SNEGSKA (reference sequence). This CDR3 has 17 amino acids. V was clipped by 6 bases and J by 2 bases; unmatched bases: 19. CDR3 sequence (DNA): TGCAGTGCCCCTAGGACTAGAGATCTTGCTCGTCCCTACGAGCAGTACTTC. Its protein product is CSAPRTRDLARPYEQYF.

This clonotype came up a few times. The chain joins TRBV5-4 to TRBJ2-3; 13 bases agree with TRBD2. This CDR3 spans 15 amino acids. With 3 bases clipped from V and 4 bases from J, the junction kept 2 bases outside the gene matches. Germline values: CDR1 SGHNT, CDR2 YYREEE (reference sequence). The CDR3, as DNA: TGTGCCAGCAGCTATACTAGCGGGGGGGCAGATACGCAGTATTTT. This encodes CASSYTSGGADTQYF.

This clonotype was recorded many times. This rearrangement joins TRBV12-3 or TRBV12-4 to TRBJ2-3; the D gene is possibly TRBD2 (6 bases). Trimming took 2 bases from V and 0 from J, leaving 9 bases between them. The CDR3 runs to 15 residues. Written as DNA, the CDR3 is TGTGCCAGCAGTTTAAGGGACTCTAGCACAGATACGCAGTATTTT. As protein: CASSLRDSSTDTQYF.

This clonotype was counted many times. The CDR3 coding sequence is TGTGCCAGCAGGGATGGACGGGGTTTTTCCTCCGAGACCCAGTACTTC. It codes for CASRDGRGFSSETQYF. The chain recombines TRBV7-9 with TRBJ2-5, with D possibly being TRBD2 (5 bases). The CDR3 contains 16 residues. V gave up 6 bases and J gave up 5 bases, with 22 bases separating them. Germline assignment: CDR1 SEHNR and CDR2 FQNEAQ (reference sequence).

The chain recombines TRBV20-1 with TRBJ1-1, with D perhaps TRBD1 (6 bases). V was clipped by 3 bases and J by 4 bases, with 9 bases between them. From germline, CDR1 is DFQATT and CDR2 SNEGSKA (reference sequence). The CDR3 consists of 12 residues. The CDR3 loop is CSASPGATEAFF. The CDR3 coding sequence is TGCAGTGCTAGTCCGGGGGCCACTGAAGCTTTCTTT.

By share, this clonotype ranks as medium-sized. The rearrangement uses TRBV7-9 and TRBJ2-5; 8 bases are a match to TRBD2. The CDR3 runs 15 residues. V lost 2 bases, J lost 1 base, and 3 bases stayed unmatched. Germline V gene data show CDR1 as SEHNR and CDR2 as FQNEAQ (reference sequence). The CDR3 sequence: CASSLFLAGQETQYF. In DNA form, the CDR3 reads TGTGCCAGCAGCTTATTCCTAGCGGGCCAAGAGACCCAGTACTTC.

The chain has TRBV2 and TRBJ1-5; D is ambiguous. The CDR3 spans 14 residues. Germline V gives CDR1 SNHLY, CDR2 FYNNEI. The germline V and J ends were trimmed by 2 bases and 2 bases, with 7 bases remaining between them. The DNA for the CDR3 is TGTGCCAGCAGTGAAAGTAGCGGCAATCAGCCCCAGCATTTT. Residues: CASSESSGNQPQHF. The full variable domain, rest sourced from reference TRBV2 and TRBJ1-5, is EPEVTQTPSHQVTQMGQEVILRCVPISNHLYFYWYRQILGQKVEFLVSFYNNEISEKSEIFDDQFSVERPDGSNFTLKIRSTKLEDSAMYFCASSESSGNQPQHFGDGTRLSIL.

The table lists this clonotype with a few counts. V is TRBV5-1 and J is TRBJ2-3; 10 bases are shared with TRBD2. The CDR3 contains 15 residues. Germline V gene lookup returns CDR1 SGHRS and CDR2 YFSETQ. V lost 4 bases to trimming and J lost 5 bases; unmatched junction nucleotides: 7. The CDR3 DNA reads TGCGCCAGCAGCGTAAGCGGGGGGGCCCAAGATACGCAGTATTTT. Encoded protein: CASSVSGGAQDTQYF.

This clonotype was detected a few times. This chain uses TRBV7-3 with TRBJ1-5, with unresolved D. Germline values: CDR1 SGHTA, CDR2 FQGTGA. This CDR3 spans 19 amino acids. V was cut by 4 bases and J by 0 bases, with 22 bases left in between. CDR3 DNA sequence: TGTGCCAGCAGCTCACTGGGCCTCCGGAAGCCCTATAGCAATCAGCCCCAGCATTTT. It specifies CASSSLGLRKPYSNQPQHF.

This clonotype was seen only a few times. This chain connects TRBV6-2 or TRBV6-3 to TRBJ1-2; 8 nucleotides align to TRBD1. This CDR3 spans 15 amino acids. V lost 6 bases to trimming and J lost 5 bases; unmatched junction nucleotides: 11. In germline, CDR1 is MNHEY, CDR2 SVGEGT. The CDR3 sequence: CASSPEDRVLYGYTF. For the CDR3, the DNA is TGTGCCAGCAGCCCTGAGGACAGGGTACTTTATGGCTACACCTTC.

This clonotype showed up just a few times. The chain has TRBV6-4 and TRBJ2-1; TRBD2 agrees at 8 bases. The germline V gene encodes CDR1 MRHNA and CDR2 SNTAGT. CDR3 length: 16 amino acids. Trimming at V came to 3 bases and at J to 0 bases, leaving 4 bases not matched to a gene. CDR3 residues: CASSDSGRASYNEQFF. The CDR3 DNA reads as TGTGCCAGCAGTGATTCCGGGAGGGCCTCCTACAATGAGCAGTTCTTC.

Many counts were recorded for this clonotype. This chain joins TRBV12-3 or TRBV12-4 and TRBJ2-4; D is ambiguous. V lost 3 bases and J 0 bases, leaving 6 bases between the germline ends. The CDR3 consists of 14 residues. The CDR3 sequence is CASSFALAKNIQYF. The CDR3 region has the DNA TGTGCCAGCAGTTTCGCCCTAGCCAAAAACATTCAGTACTTC.

In its sample, this clonotype was seen a few times. This rearrangement joins TRBV7-9 to TRBJ1-5, with a weak D call TRBD1 (5 bases). The CDR3 is 15 amino acids. V lost 3 bases and J 1 base, leaving 10 bases between the germline ends. Germline V lookup: CDR1 SEHNR, CDR2 FQNEAQ (reference sequence). The CDR3 DNA is TGTGCCAGCAGCTTGGGAGGGGCCAGCAATCAGCCCCAGCATTTT. This codes for CASSLGGASNQPQHF.

This chain uses TRBV6-5 with TRBJ1-1, with D possibly matching TRBD1 (6 bases). Trimming shortened V by 3 bases and J by 8 bases, and 28 bases separated the two germline ends. The length of the CDR3 is 18 residues. Germline-derived CDR1 and CDR2 are MNHEY and SVGAGI. The CDR3 spells CASSYGSGGWGTGTEAFF. The CDR3 region has the DNA TGTGCCAGCAGTTATGGCTCGGGTGGTTGGGGGACCGGGACAGAAGCTTTCTTT.

This clonotype has a handful of counts. One junction end disagrees with the germline gene, perhaps due to a read error. The V call is TRBV7-2, the J call TRBJ2-7, with 9 bases that match TRBD1. CDR1 is SGHTA and CDR2 is FQGNSA in the germline V gene. The CDR3 runs 15 residues. The CDR3 here is CASSLSWTGAYEQYF. As DNA, the CDR3 is TGTGCCAGCAGTCTGTCTTGGACAGGGGCCTATGAGCAGTACTTC.

This clonotype occurred many times. The rearrangement joins TRBV29-1 to TRBJ2-4; D is ambiguous. Germline CDR1 and CDR2: SQVTM and ANQGSEA. Trimming removed 5 bases from V and 3 bases from J, with 5 bases in between. The CDR3 totals 11 residues. CDR3 bases: TGCAGCGTTAATGTCAAAAACATTCAGTACTTC. Translated: CSVNVKNIQYF.

The chain joins TRBV29-1 to TRBJ2-3, with D possibly being TRBD2 (6 bases). The V end lost 7 bases, the J end lost 0 bases, and 14 bases lay between the germline ends. The germline CDR1 and CDR2 sequences are SQVTM and ANQGSEA. This CDR3 spans 14 amino acids. CDR3 residues: CSARLGPSTDTQYF. The CDR3, as DNA: TGCAGCGCAAGACTAGGGCCGAGCACAGATACGCAGTATTTT.

For the CDR3, the DNA is TGTGCCAGCAGTTTAATAGCGGGATCTGCAGATACGCAGTATTTT. Translated: CASSLIAGSADTQYF. J is TRBJ2-3 and V is TRBV6-5; 8 nucleotides line up with TRBD2. J was trimmed by 4 bases and V by 4 bases; bases with no gene match: 7. Germline V gene data show CDR1 as MNHEY and CDR2 as SVGAGI. The CDR3 length is 15 residues.

This clonotype was seen a handful of times. This chain links TRBV27 with TRBJ1-5; D may be TRBD1 (6 bases). Per germline, CDR1 MNHEY and CDR2 SMNVEV (reference sequence). The V gene lost 6 bases and the J gene lost 2 bases, with 14 bases spanning the gap. This CDR3 spans 15 amino acids. The CDR3 loop is CASRETGWGNQPQHF. As DNA, the CDR3 is TGTGCCAGCAGGGAAACAGGGTGGGGCAATCAGCCCCAGCATTTT.

A few counts support this clonotype. V and J are TRBV18 and TRBJ2-2; D may be TRBD2 (6 bases). The V gene lost 2 bases and the J gene lost 8 bases, with 15 bases spanning the gap. The germline V gene has CDR1 KGHSH and CDR2 LQKENI. The CDR3 loop spans 15 amino acids. The CDR3 protein is CASSPILDYPGELFF. Here the CDR3 DNA reads TGTGCCAGCTCACCAATACTGGACTATCCGGGGGAGCTGTTTTTT.

This clonotype was detected many times. The rearrangement links TRBV7-3 to TRBJ2-1, with 7 bases lining up with TRBD2. The length of the CDR3 is 15 residues. From germline, CDR1 is SGHTA and CDR2 FQGTGA. V lost 2 bases to trimming and J lost 4 bases; unmatched junction nucleotides: 5. The CDR3 spells CASSLLGGGYNEQFF. CDR3 in DNA: TGTGCCAGCAGCTTACTGGGCGGGGGATACAATGAGCAGTTCTTC. Complete variable domain (other parts from reference TRBV7-3 and TRBJ2-1): GAGVSQTPSNKVTEKGKYVELRCDPISGHTALYWYRQSLGQGPEFLIYFQGTGAADDSGLPNDRFFAVRPEGSVSTLKIQRTERGDSAVYLCASSLLGGGYNEQFFGPGTRLTVL.

The chain recombines TRBV10-3 with TRBJ2-2; TRBD2 agrees at 10 bases. The V segment lost 8 bases and the J segment 0 bases; nucleotides outside the gene matches: 3. The CDR3 runs to 15 residues. The germline V gene has CDR1 ENHRY and CDR2 SYGVKD. CDR3 in DNA: TGTGCCATCCCACTAGCGGGGTCGAACACCGGGGAGCTGTTTTTT. Residues: CAIPLAGSNTGELFF.

This clonotype has a handful of counts. The rearrangement uses TRBV10-3 and TRBJ2-3; the D gene is possibly TRBD2 (6 bases). The CDR3 spans 14 residues. Trimming removed 4 bases from V and 2 bases from J, with 10 bases in between. Germline V gene lookup returns CDR1 ENHRY and CDR2 SYGVKD. This CDR3 is CAISATSSTDTQYF. The CDR3, as DNA: TGTGCCATCAGTGCCACTAGCTCCACAGATACGCAGTATTTT.